This T cell receptor (beta chain) was recorded in a study of PD-1 blockade in classical Hodgkin lymphoma. Findings and limits, study-wide: It was among complete responders that baseline diversity resembled that of newly diagnosed patients. Among the patients, those starting nivolumab under 1 year after ASCT were excluded. Baseline TCR diversity was reportedly lower in newly diagnosed patients than healthy donors.

Time point denoted: cycle 4 day 1 (C4D1), after more than 5 weeks of nivolumab. Every single patient, without exception, relapsed after autologous stem cell transplantation, and brentuximab vedotin exposure varied. Starting with thawed PBMCs, CD4+ T cells were purified by magnetic negative selection. Sequenced by immunoSEQ multiplex PCR; TCRdb stores in-frame clones only, minus some. This sample has 30,000 or so clones; 80% to 90% occur once, and the top ten carry 0.5% to 0.65%. Comments on this clone: Its antigen is unknown.

This CDR3 has 13 amino acids. V gave up 4 bases and J gave up 5 bases, with 11 bases separating them. Germline CDR1 SSHAT, CDR2 FNYEAQ (reference sequence). The chain joins TRBV7-7 to TRBJ2-5, with a possible D match to TRBD2 (6 bases). This TCR derives from a human donor with classical Hodgkin lymphoma. Sequenced here: CD4+ T cells from blood, sampled before the fourth cycle of nivolumab. The CDR3 reads CASSSFREETQYF. The CDR3 DNA follows: TGTGCCAGCAGCTCCTTTCGGGAGGAGACCCAGTACTTC. The complete variable domain, with remaining parts taken from reference TRBV7-7 and TRBJ2-5, reads GAGVSQSPRYKVTKRGQDVTLRCDPISSHATLYWYQQALGQGPEFLTYFNYEAQPDKSGLPSDRFSAERPEGSISTLTIQRTEQRDSAMYRCASSSFREETQYFGPGTRLLVL.